The 17 T cell receptor beta chains presented below share a single source sample, sequenced in a study of CDR3 diversity in severe acne. TCRdb redid the calling of the PCR reads with MiXCR, one entry per CDR3 protein. The repertoire includes some 84,000 distinct CDR3 sequences, about 54% of them detected once, and roughly an eighth sits in the top ten. Sequencing input: blood. Every receptor here comes from a male donor in good health, without acne.

This clonotype was observed a few times. The chain recombines TRBV5-1 with TRBJ1-6; D not resolved. Germline V gives CDR1 SGHRS, CDR2 YFSETQ. This CDR3 has 15 amino acids. V shed 1 base and J shed 6 bases, with 11 bases lying between them. The CDR3 is CASSLMAEGNSPLHF. CDR3 sequence (DNA): TGCGCCAGCAGCTTGATGGCAGAGGGTAATTCACCCCTCCACTTT. The whole variable domain, remainder taken from reference TRBV5-1 and TRBJ1-6, is KAGVTQTPRYLIKTRGQQVTLSCSPISGHRSVSWYQQTPGQGLQFLFEYFSETQRNKGNFPGRFSGRQFSNSRSEMNVSTLELGDSALYLCASSLMAEGNSPLHFGNGTRLTVT.

The chain joins TRBV29-1 to TRBJ2-3; TRBD2 matches at 8 bases. Germline CDR1 and CDR2: SQVTM and ANQGSEA. CDR3 length: 15 residues. The V gene end was trimmed by 6 bases and the J gene end by 3 bases; junction bases not matched to a gene: 11. The CDR3 DNA follows: TGCAGCGTGGGGACTAGTGGGGCAACGACAGATACGCAGTATTTT. This gives the protein CSVGTSGATTDTQYF.

This clonotype was seen ten or more times. The CDR3 loop is CASSHGLAAYNEQFF. The DNA of the CDR3 is TGTGCCAGCAGCCATGGACTAGCGGCCTACAATGAGCAGTTCTTC. V gene TRBV28 combines with J gene TRBJ2-1, with 10 bases aligning to TRBD2. This CDR3 has 15 residues. V lost 6 bases to trimming and J lost 2 bases; unmatched junction nucleotides: 4. Germline V lookup: CDR1 MDHEN, CDR2 SYDVKM.

Here the CDR3 DNA reads TGTGCCAGTAGTATCCAGGGCGCCTACGAGCAGTACTTC. This gives the protein CASSIQGAYEQYF. The chain joins TRBV19 to TRBJ2-7, with TRBD1 as a possible D gene (5 bases). From germline, CDR1 is LNHDA and CDR2 SQIVND (reference sequence). Trimming took off 3 bases at V and 2 bases at J, with 8 bases between the two ends. CDR3 length equals 13 residues.

About this clonotype itself: The CDR3 does not end in the conserved phenylalanine or tryptophan, so this is likely a read error. The DNA is left out, because the CDR3 cannot be placed on it with certainty; the CDR3 is given as TCRdb lists it. The chain's CDR3 is CASSIDRGT. This chain uses TRBV12-3 or TRBV12-4 with TRBJ1-6; the tabulated D call, TRBD1, remains unverified against the DNA. Inclusive of both ends, the CDR3 amounts to 9 amino acids.

The chain has TRBV20-1 and TRBJ2-7, with D tentatively TRBD2 (6 bases). The CDR3 spans 14 residues. The V and J ends lost 6 bases and 0 bases respectively, with 15 bases between them. Germline V CDR1 and CDR2: DFQATT, SNEGSKA (reference sequence). CDR3 in DNA: TGCAGTGCCTTTCGGGACTCCCACTCCTACGAGCAGTACTTC. Protein product: CSAFRDSHSYEQYF.

This chain uses TRBV5-1 with TRBJ2-1; no definite D call. Between the trimmed V and J ends, which lost 1 base and 7 bases, there was a span of 9 bases. The CDR3 has 13 amino acids. Germline V lookup: CDR1 SGHRS, CDR2 YFSETQ. The CDR3 region has the DNA TGCGCCAGCAGCTTGATGTGGTCGAATGAGCAGTTCTTC. Protein sequence: CASSLMWSNEQFF. Drawing the rest from reference TRBV5-1 and TRBJ2-1, the complete variable domain is KAGVTQTPRYLIKTRGQQVTLSCSPISGHRSVSWYQQTPGQGLQFLFEYFSETQRNKGNFPGRFSGRQFSNSRSEMNVSTLELGDSALYLCASSLMWSNEQFFGPGTRLTVL.

This rearrangement joins TRBV4-1 to TRBJ2-1; D remains ambiguous. The V gene lost 0 bases and the J gene lost 12 bases, with 0 bases spanning the gap. This CDR3 has 9 residues. Looked up from germline, CDR1 is MGHRA and CDR2 is YSYEKL. The CDR3 protein is CASSQEQFF. The CDR3 DNA reads TGCGCCAGCAGCCAAGAGCAGTTCTTC.

V is TRBV2 and J is TRBJ1-1, with 7 bases matching TRBD1. This CDR3 contains 15 residues. Germline-derived CDR1 and CDR2 are SNHLY and FYNNEI. V trimming: 5 bases; J trimming: 1 base; junction bases outside the gene matches: 7. CDR3 residues: CASSPDRAGNTEAFF. CDR3 in DNA: TGTGCCAGCAGTCCTGACAGGGCCGGGAACACTGAAGCTTTCTTT.

This clonotype was detected only once. With a much larger clone just one base away, this may be a read error. No conserved phenylalanine or tryptophan ends this CDR3, so it is likely a read error. This sequence joins TRBV19 and TRBJ2-2; D remains unclear. Between the trimmed V and J ends, which lost 7 bases and 6 bases, there was a span of 15 bases. The CDR3 consists of 14 residues. The germline gives CDR1 LNHDA, CDR2 SQIVND (reference sequence). The CDR3 DNA follows: TGTGCCAGTAATATTATGACGTCCGCCGGGGAGCTGTTTCTT. This sequence encodes CASNIMTSAGELFL.

The gene calls are TRBV20-1 and TRBJ2-5; 8 positions match TRBD1. Per germline, CDR1 DFQATT and CDR2 SNEGSKA (reference sequence). V lost 2 bases and J lost 4; bases outside the gene matches: 6. CDR3 length: 14 amino acids. This CDR3 reads CSARSTGEGETQYF. CDR3 in DNA: TGCAGTGCTAGATCGACAGGGGAAGGAGAGACCCAGTACTTC.

V and J are TRBV29-1 and TRBJ2-3, with 12 positions matching TRBD2. V was clipped by 8 bases and J by 5 bases; unmatched bases: 2. CDR1 and CDR2 (germline): SQVTM, ANQGSEA. The CDR3 is 12 amino acids. DNA of the CDR3: TGCAGCCCGGGACTAGCGGGAGATACGCAGTATTTT. Translation gives CSPGLAGDTQYF.

V is TRBV25-1 and J is TRBJ2-5; perhaps TRBD1 as D (6 bases). This CDR3 is 14 amino acids long. V shed 2 bases and J shed 5 bases, with 12 bases lying between them. Germline CDR1 is MGHDK and CDR2 is SYGVNS. The CDR3 sequence: CASSESRGGETQYF. The CDR3 nucleotides read TGTGCCAGCAGTGAAAGCAGGGGCGGGGAGACCCAGTACTTC.

The V and J genes are TRBV7-2 and TRBJ2-7, with D possibly called TRBD1 or TRBD2 (7 bases each). The CDR3 runs to 13 residues. Germline CDR1 SGHTA, CDR2 FQGNSA. Trimming took off 5 bases at V and 9 bases at J, with 17 bases between the two ends. The CDR3 DNA reads TGTGCCAGCAGCACCTACAGGGGAGGGGGGCAGTACTTC. Translated, it gives CASSTYRGGGQYF. Based on the CDR3 plus reference TRBV7-2 and TRBJ2-7, the full variable domain is GAGVSQSPSNKVTEKGKDVELRCDPISGHTALYWYRQSLGQGLEFLIYFQGNSAPDKSGLPSDRFSAERTGGSVSTLTIQRTQQEDSAVYLCASSTYRGGGQYFGPGTRLTVT.

The chain has TRBV6-1 and TRBJ2-7; maybe TRBD1 (5 bases). This CDR3 comprises 20 residues. Germline-derived CDR1 and CDR2 are MNHNS and SASEGT. Trimming took off 9 bases at V and 2 bases at J, with 35 bases between the two ends. CDR3 sequence (DNA): TGTGCCAGTACGGTCAGCCTAGAGCCTTCTCACAGGTATCAGCCCTACGAGCAGTACTTC. This encodes CASTVSLEPSHRYQPYEQYF.

This clonotype was detected many times. CDR3: CASSLEVGNSYEQYF. The CDR3 DNA reads TGTGCCAGCAGCTTAGAGGTTGGGAACTCCTACGAGCAGTACTTC. This chain connects TRBV5-8 to TRBJ2-7, with no clear D. Germline V gene sequence: CDR1 SGHTS, CDR2 YDEGEE. This CDR3 has 15 amino acids. The V end was cut by 2 bases, the J end by 0 bases, with 12 bases between.

This clonotype appeared a single time. The V call is TRBV7-4, the J call TRBJ2-7; D gene unclear. Germline loops: CDR1 SGHVT, CDR2 SQSDAQ. V lost 0 bases and J lost 4, with 10 bases in between. CDR3 length equals 14 residues. CDR3 DNA sequence: TGTGCCAGCAGCTTAGCTAATTTGGATTACGAGCAGTACTTC. Its translation: CASSLANLDYEQYF.